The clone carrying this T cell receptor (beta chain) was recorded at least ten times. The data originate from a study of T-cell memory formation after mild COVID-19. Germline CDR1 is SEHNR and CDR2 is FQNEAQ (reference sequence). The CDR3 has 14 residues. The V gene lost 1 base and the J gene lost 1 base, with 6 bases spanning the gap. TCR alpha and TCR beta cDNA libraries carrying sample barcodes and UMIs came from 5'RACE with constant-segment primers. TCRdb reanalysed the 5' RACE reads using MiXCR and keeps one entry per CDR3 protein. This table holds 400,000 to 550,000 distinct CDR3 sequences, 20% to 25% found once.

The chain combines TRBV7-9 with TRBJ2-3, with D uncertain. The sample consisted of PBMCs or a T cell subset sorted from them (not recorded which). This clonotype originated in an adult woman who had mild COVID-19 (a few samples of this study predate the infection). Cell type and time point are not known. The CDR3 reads CASSLVGGTDTQYF. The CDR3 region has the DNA TGTGCCAGCAGCTTAGTTGGAGGCACAGATACGCAGTATTTT.